This TCR beta chain was obtained from a study of blood T cell repertoires in COVID-19. About the study: Samples representing acute and convalescent COVID-19 were sourced from the United States, Italy and Spain. Sources were T cells, B-cell-depleted T cells, or PBMCs; the material itself was cDNA or gDNA.

Under the authors' procedure: Reference gene primer amplification gave nucleated cell count estimates. Sequenced by immunoSEQ multiplex PCR; TCRdb stores in-frame clones only, minus some. The V and J calls and clone size come from that table; D and trimming were worked out from the DNA. The repertoire holds 95,000 to 100,000 clones, with roughly 84% as singletons. The sequence came from a woman in her fifties or sixties with acute or convalescent COVID-19. The sample was peripheral blood.

The CDR3, as DNA: TGTGCCAGCAGCTCTGAGACAGGGAATAATGAAAAACTGTTTTTT. This gives the protein CASSSETGNNEKLFF. The V and J genes are TRBV7-2 and TRBJ1-4, with 7 nucleotides matching TRBD1. V was pared by 4 bases and J by 4 bases, with 6 bases of the junction left unmatched. Germline V CDR1 and CDR2: SGHTA, FQGNSA. The CDR3 contains 15 residues.